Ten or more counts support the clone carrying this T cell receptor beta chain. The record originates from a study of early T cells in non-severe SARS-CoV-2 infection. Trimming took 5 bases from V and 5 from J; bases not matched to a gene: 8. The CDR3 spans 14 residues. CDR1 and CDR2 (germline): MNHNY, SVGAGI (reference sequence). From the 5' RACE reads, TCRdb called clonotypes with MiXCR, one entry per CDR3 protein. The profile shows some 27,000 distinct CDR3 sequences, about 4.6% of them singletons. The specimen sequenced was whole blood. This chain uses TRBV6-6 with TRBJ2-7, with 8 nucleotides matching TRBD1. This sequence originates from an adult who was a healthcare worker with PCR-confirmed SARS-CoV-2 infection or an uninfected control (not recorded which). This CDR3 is CASSPTGGGNEQYF. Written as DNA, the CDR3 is TGTGCCAGCAGTCCTACAGGGGGTGGAAACGAGCAGTACTTC.